This T cell receptor beta chain appears in the sequencing data of a study of shared clonotypes between healthy human individuals. Of note for this clone: One junction end disagrees with the germline gene, perhaps due to a read error.

The data were produced by immunoSEQ multiplex PCR, yet TCRdb's version contains in-frame clones alone and is incomplete. The sample carries approximately 2.4 million clones, around 95% recorded once. The receptor's source is a man aged 18-30 years in good health. The specimen was naive CD4+ T cells sorted from blood. Subset of the sample: CD45RA+ positively selected.

CDR3 sequence reads: CASRAGRGTVVPSDF. In nucleotides, the CDR3 is TGTGCCAGCAGGGCGGGGAGAGGGACCGTCGTACCTTCCGATTTT. This chain links TRBV28 with TRBJ1-4; a weak D match, TRBD1 (5 bases). Germline CDR1 reads MDHEN; CDR2 reads SYDVKM. There are 15 residues in the CDR3.